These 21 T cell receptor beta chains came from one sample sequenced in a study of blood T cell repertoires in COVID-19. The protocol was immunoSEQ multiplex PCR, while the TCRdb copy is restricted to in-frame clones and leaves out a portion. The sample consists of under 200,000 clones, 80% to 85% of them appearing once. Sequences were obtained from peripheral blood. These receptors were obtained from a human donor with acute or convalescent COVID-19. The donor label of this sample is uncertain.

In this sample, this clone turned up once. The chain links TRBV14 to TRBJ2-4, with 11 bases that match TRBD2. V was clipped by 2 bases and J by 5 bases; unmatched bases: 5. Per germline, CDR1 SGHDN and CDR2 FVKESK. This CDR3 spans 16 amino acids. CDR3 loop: CASSQLSGGAQNIQYF. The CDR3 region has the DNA TGTGCCAGCAGCCAACTTAGCGGGGGGGCACAAAACATTCAGTACTTC.

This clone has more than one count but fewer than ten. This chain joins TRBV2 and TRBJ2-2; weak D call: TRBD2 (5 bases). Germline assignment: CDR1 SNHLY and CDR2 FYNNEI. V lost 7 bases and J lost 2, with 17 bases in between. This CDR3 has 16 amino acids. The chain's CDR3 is CASTPLRARNTGELFF. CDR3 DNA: TGTGCCAGCACTCCCTTGAGGGCGCGAAACACCGGGGAGCTGTTTTTT.

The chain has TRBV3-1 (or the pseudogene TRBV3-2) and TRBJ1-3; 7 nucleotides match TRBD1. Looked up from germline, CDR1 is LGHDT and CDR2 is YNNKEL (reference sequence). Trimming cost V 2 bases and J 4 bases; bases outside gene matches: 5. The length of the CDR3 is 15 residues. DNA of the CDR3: TGTGCCAGCAGCCAAATGGGACAGCCAGGAAACACCATATATTTT. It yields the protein CASSQMGQPGNTIYF.

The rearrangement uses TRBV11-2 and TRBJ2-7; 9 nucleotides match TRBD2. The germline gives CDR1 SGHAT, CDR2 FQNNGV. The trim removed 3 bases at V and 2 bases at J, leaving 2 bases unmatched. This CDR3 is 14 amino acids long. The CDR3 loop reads CASSFGGGAYEQYF. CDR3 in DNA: TGTGCCAGCAGCTTCGGCGGGGGGGCCTACGAGCAGTACTTC.

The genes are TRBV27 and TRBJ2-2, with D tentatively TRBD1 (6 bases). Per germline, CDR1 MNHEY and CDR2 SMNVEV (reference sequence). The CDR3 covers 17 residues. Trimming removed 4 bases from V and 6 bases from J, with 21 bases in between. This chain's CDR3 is CASSSNRLGGWPGELFF. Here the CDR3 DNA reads TGTGCCAGCAGTTCAAACCGGCTAGGGGGTTGGCCCGGGGAGCTGTTTTTT.

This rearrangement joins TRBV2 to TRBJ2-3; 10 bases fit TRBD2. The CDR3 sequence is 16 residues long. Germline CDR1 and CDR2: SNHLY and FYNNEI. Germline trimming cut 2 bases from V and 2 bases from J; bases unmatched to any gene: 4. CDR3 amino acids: CASSESGLAATDTQYF. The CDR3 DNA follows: TGTGCCAGCAGTGAATCTGGACTAGCGGCCACAGATACGCAGTATTTT. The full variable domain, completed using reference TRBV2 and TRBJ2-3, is EPEVTQTPSHQVTQMGQEVILRCVPISNHLYFYWYRQILGQKVEFLVSFYNNEISEKSEIFDDQFSVERPDGSNFTLKIRSTKLEDSAMYFCASSESGLAATDTQYFGPGTRLTVL.

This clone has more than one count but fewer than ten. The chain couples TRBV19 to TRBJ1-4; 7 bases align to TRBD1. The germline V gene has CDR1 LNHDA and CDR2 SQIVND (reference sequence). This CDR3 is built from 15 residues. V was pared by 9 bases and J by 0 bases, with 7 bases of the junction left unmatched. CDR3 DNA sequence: TGTGCCAGCCGAGGACAGGAAGCAACTAATGAAAAACTGTTTTTT. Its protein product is CASRGQEATNEKLFF.

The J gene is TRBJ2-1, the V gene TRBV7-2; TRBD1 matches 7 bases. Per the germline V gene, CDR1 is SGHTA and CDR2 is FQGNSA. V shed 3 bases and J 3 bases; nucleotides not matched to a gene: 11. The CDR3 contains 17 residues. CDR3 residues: CASSFQGVGDLYNEQFF. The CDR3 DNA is TGTGCCAGCAGCTTCCAGGGGGTTGGGGATCTCTACAATGAGCAGTTCTTC.

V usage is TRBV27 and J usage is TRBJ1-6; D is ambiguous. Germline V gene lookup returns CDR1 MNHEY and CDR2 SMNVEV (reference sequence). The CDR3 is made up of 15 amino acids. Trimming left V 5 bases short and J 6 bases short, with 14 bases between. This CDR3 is CASSTPGGRNSPLHF. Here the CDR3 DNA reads TGTGCCAGCAGTACTCCAGGAGGGCGTAATTCACCCCTCCACTTT.

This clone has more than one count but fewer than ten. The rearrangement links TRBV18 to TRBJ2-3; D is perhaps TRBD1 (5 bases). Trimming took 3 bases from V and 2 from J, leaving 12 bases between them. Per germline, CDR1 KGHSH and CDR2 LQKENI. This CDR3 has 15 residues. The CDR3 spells CASSPNQGTTDTQYF. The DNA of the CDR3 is TGTGCCAGCTCACCGAATCAGGGCACCACAGATACGCAGTATTTT.

This CDR3 is CASSDTGLMNEYF. CDR3 sequence (DNA): TGTGCCAGCAGTGATACAGGGTTAATGAACGAGTACTTC. The rearrangement links TRBV2 to TRBJ2-7, with a tentative D call TRBD1 (6 bases). V lost 3 bases and J 11 bases, leaving 17 bases between the germline ends. The CDR3 loop spans 13 amino acids. In germline, CDR1 is SNHLY, CDR2 FYNNEI.

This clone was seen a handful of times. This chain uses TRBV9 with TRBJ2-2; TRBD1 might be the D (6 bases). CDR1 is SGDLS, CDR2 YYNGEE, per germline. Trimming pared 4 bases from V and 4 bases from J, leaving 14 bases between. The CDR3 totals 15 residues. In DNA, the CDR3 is TGTGCCAGCAGCCGGACAGCGTCCGGCACCGGGGAGCTGTTTTTT. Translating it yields CASSRTASGTGELFF.

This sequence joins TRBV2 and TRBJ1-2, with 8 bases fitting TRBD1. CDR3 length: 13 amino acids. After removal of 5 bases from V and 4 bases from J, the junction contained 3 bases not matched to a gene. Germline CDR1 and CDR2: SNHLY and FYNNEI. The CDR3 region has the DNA TGTGCCAGCAGTCCGGACAGGGTCTATGGCTACACCTTC. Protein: CASSPDRVYGYTF.

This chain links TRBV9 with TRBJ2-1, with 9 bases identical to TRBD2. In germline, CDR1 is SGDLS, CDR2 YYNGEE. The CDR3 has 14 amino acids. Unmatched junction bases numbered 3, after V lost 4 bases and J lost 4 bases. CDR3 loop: CASSPAGGYNEQFF. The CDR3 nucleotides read TGTGCCAGCAGCCCTGCGGGAGGGTACAATGAGCAGTTCTTC.

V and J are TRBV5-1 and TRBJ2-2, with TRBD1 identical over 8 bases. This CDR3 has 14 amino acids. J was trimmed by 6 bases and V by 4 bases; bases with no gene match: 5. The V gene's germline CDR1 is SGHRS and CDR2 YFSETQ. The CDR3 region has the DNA TGCGCCAGCAGCCTTCGGACAGGGTCCGGGGAGCTGTTTTTT. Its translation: CASSLRTGSGELFF.

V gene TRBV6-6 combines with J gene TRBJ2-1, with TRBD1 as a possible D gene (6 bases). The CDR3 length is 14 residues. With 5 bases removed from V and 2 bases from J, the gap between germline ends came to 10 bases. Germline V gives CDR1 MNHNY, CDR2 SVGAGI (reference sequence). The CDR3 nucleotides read TGTGCCAGCAGTGCTAACAGGGCCTACAATGAGCAGTTCTTC. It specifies CASSANRAYNEQFF.

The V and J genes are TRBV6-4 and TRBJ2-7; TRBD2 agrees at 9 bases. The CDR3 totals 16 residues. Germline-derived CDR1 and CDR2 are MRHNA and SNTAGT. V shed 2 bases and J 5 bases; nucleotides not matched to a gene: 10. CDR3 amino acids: CASSDPVSGSEHEQYF. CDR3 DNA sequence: TGTGCCAGCAGTGACCCCGTTAGCGGGAGTGAGCACGAGCAGTACTTC.

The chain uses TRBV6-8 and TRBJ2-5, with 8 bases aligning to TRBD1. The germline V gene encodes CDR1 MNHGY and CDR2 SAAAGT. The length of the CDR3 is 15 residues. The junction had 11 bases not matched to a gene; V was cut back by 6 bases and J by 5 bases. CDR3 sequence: CASRWNTGGRETQYF. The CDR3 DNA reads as TGTGCCAGCAGATGGAACACAGGGGGACGGGAGACCCAGTACTTC.

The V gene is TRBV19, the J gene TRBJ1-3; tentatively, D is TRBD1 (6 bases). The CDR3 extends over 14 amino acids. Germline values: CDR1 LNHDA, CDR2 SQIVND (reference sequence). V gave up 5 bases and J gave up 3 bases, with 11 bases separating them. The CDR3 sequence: CASSAGTIGNTIYF. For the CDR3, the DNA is TGTGCCAGTAGTGCCGGGACAATTGGAAACACCATATATTTT.

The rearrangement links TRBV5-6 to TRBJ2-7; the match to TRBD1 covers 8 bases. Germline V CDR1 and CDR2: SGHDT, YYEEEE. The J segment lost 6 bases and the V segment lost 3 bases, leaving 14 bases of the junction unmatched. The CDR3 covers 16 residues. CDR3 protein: CASSSSVWTGKSEQYF. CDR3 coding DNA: TGTGCCAGCAGCTCTTCAGTATGGACAGGGAAATCCGAGCAGTACTTC.

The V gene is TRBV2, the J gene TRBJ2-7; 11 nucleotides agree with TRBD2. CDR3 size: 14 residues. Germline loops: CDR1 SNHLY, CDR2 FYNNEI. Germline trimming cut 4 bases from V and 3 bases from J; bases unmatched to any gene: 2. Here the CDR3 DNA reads TGTGCCAGCAGTGTACTAGCGGGGGACTACGAGCAGTACTTC. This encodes CASSVLAGDYEQYF.